The 4 T cell receptor beta chains in this list originate from one sample, sequenced in a study of shared clonotypes between healthy human individuals (dated by TCRdb to between 2020 and 2021). CD8 naive samples were CD45RO-negative cells positively selected for CCR7, giving a CD45RA+CCR7+ population that excluded TemRA cells. The receptor library was made with the immunoSEQ multiplex PCR assay. What TCRdb holds here is the immuneACCESS table cut down to in-frame rearrangements. Part of the clones is not present; checked against another copy, under half of the missing clones reflect an unresolved V gene, and the others are unexplained. The sample has more than 2 million clones on record, approximately 95% of them singletons. The ten largest account for 0.9% to 1.4% of the sample. Sample: naive CD8+ T cells sorted from blood. The cell subset or site label of this sample denotes: CD45RA+CCR7+. The receptors were gathered from a man aged 18 to 29 in good health.

The chain links TRBV4-1 to TRBJ2-7; TRBD2 is a possible D gene (7 bases). The V and J ends lost 0 bases and 0 bases respectively, with 12 bases between them. CDR1 MGHRA and CDR2 YSYEKL come from the germline V gene. This CDR3 has 16 residues. The CDR3 DNA reads as TGCGCCAGCAGCCAAGATGGCGGGGGCAGCTCCTACGAGCAGTACTTC. Amino acids: CASSQDGGGSSYEQYF.

The chain couples TRBV4-3 to TRBJ2-7, with 7 bases identical to TRBD2. The CDR3 spans 16 residues. Trimming removed 4 bases from V and 2 bases from J; junction bases left unmatched: 11. CDR1 LGHNA and CDR2 YSLEER come from the germline V gene. The CDR3 coding sequence is TGCGCCAGCAGCCGAGACCCTAGCGGAGCCCCCTACGAGCAGTACTTC. It encodes CASSRDPSGAPYEQYF.

The chain carries TRBV10-1 and TRBJ2-3; possibly TRBD2 for D (6 bases). Germline loops: CDR1 WNHNN, CDR2 SYGVQD (reference sequence). V lost 0 bases and J lost 3, with 13 bases in between. This CDR3 contains 16 residues. CDR3 nucleotides: TGCGCCAGCAGTGAGTCCGCGGGACGGGTAACAGATACGCAGTATTTT. Translating gives CASSESAGRVTDTQYF.

The genes are TRBV6-6 and TRBJ2-7; D gene unclear. This CDR3 is 12 amino acids long. Trimming left V 9 bases short and J 6 bases short, with 15 bases between. CDR1 is MNHNY and CDR2 is SVGAGI in the germline V gene (reference sequence). The CDR3 DNA follows: TGTGCCAGTTCAACATCGCCGGTCGAGCAGTACTTC. Residues: CASSTSPVEQYF.